One T cell receptor beta chain is described in this entry. The data were taken from a study of cytomegalovirus exposure and HLA in healthy donors. Germline V gene sequence: CDR1 SQVTM, CDR2 ANQGSEA. V lost 7 bases to trimming and J lost 2 bases, with 18 bases between them. The CDR3 length is 15 residues. Only in-frame clones appear in the TCRdb table, and some are missing; sequencing was by immunoSEQ multiplex PCR. The sample carries tens of thousands of clones, about 96% recorded once. The sequencing input was PBMCs. The clonotype originates from a woman aged 18-35 years in good health and CMV-seronegative. The gene calls are TRBV29-1 and TRBJ2-1; tentatively, D is TRBD1 (6 bases). CDR3 DNA sequence: TGCAGCGCCTGGGGTCGACAGGTCACCTACAATGAGCAGTTCTTC. Translation: CSAWGRQVTYNEQFF.